Included here is one T cell receptor (beta chain) sequence, with context. Clones were read by immunoSEQ multiplex PCR, and TCRdb kept only the in-frame ones, dropping some. Of some 200,000 clones in the sample, about 76% were seen once. The sample is drawn from a study of blood T cell repertoires in COVID-19. The cohort comprised adults aged about 18 to 100 years residing in 24 US areas. Assignment of participants to cohorts was predicated upon participant-reported clinical history. Unmatched junction bases numbered 8, after V lost 5 bases and J lost 8 bases. CDR1 is MGHRA and CDR2 is YSYEKL in the germline V gene. This CDR3 spans 15 amino acids.

This chain uses TRBV4-1 with TRBJ2-2; 10 bases agree with TRBD1. Material for sequencing was PBMCs or T cells enriched from blood (not recorded which). This clonotype originated in a woman in her forties or fifties with acute COVID-19. DNA for the CDR3: TGCGCCAGCAGCGCGGGACAGGGGACATCGGGGGAGCTGTTTTTT. Encoded protein: CASSAGQGTSGELFF.